Sequencing of this TCR beta chain was carried out in a study of Ad26.COV2.S vaccination and SARS-CoV-2 variants. The treatment is: some 19 received Ad26.COV2.S at low or high dose, single or two shots; 5 received placebo; per-sample allocation not given. Sampling was performed 63 days after the first vaccine or placebo injection. Findings of the study overall: The TCR breadth and depth analyses may have understated or missed part of the total T cell responses. Greater spike-specific TCR breadth was seen in vaccine recipients than in placebo recipients. The study found similar non-spike TCR breadth in vaccine and placebo recipients.

Notes on this clone: Its antigen is currently unknown.

TCRdb keeps only in-frame clones here, not all; method: immunoSEQ multiplex PCR. Here the sample spans about 400,000 clones, about nine tenths being singletons. The CDR3 runs to 14 residues. With 6 bases clipped from V and 4 bases from J, the junction kept 6 bases outside the gene matches. Germline CDR1 and CDR2: MDHEN and SYDVKM. The specimen was peripheral blood, collected in a trial of Ad26.COV2.S vaccine versus placebo. V is TRBV28 and J is TRBJ1-5; 7 positions agree with TRBD1. This clonotype was sampled from a person between 18 and 59 years old who received the Ad26.COV2.S COVID-19 vaccine or a placebo. The DNA for the CDR3 is TGTGCCAGCAGGCCGGGACAGCTTAATCAGCCCCAGCATTTT. It is translated as CASRPGQLNQPQHF.